This T cell receptor (beta chain) comes out of a study of blood T cells in healthy people across ages. Study outcomes and limitations: Investigators treated diversity estimates from one million T cells as underestimates. Using unsorted PBMCs precluded a conclusive naive versus antigen-experienced comparison.

A second PCR, run for about 7 to 12 cycles, used a sample-barcoded 5' primer plus a J-beta primer mix. Each CDR3 protein is one row after TCRdb ran MiXCR on the 5' RACE reads. The sample holds about 730,000 distinct CDR3 sequences, about 40% seen once. On this clonotype: Its antigen is not known.

Each of the donors had roughly 9.1 milliliters of peripheral blood drawn into EDTA-treated Vacutainer tubes. Extractions gave at least 5.5 micrograms of total RNA per sample. The CDR3 covers 13 residues. Germline CDR1 and CDR2: SQVTM and ANQGSEA. The germline V and J ends were trimmed by 7 bases and 2 bases, with 14 bases remaining between them. The specimen sequenced was blood. This sequence was found in a woman aged 55-75 years in good health. V and J are TRBV29-1 and TRBJ1-2, with TRBD1 as a possible D gene (5 bases). CDR3 bases: TGCAGCGGGCTCCGGGACGGCAACTATGGCTACACCTTC. This codes for CSGLRDGNYGYTF.